This T cell receptor (beta chain) stems from a study of T cells in localized non-small cell lung cancer. Notes on the study in general: Peak T cell clonality was found in uninvolved adjacent lung, exceeding tumor.

This clone was found a few times. Its specificity is not known. The assay was immunoSEQ multiplex PCR, and TCRdb's table has in-frame clones only and misses some. This sample yields 100,000 to 150,000 clones, of which roughly 90% are seen a single time; over 1.5% belongs to the top ten. The junction had 9 bases not matched to a gene; V was cut back by 1 base and J by 4 bases. The CDR3 is 16 amino acids. The V gene's germline CDR1 is MGHRA and CDR2 YSYEKL. This sequence was found in a female donor aged 60 or older with stage I lung adenocarcinoma. Sequenced material: peripheral blood, taken before any cancer treatment. The V and J genes are TRBV4-1 and TRBJ1-2, with 7 bases aligning to TRBD1. The CDR3 DNA sequence: TGCGCCAGCAGCCAAGTCCCGACAGGGAGACCCTATGGCTACACCTTC. Translation gives CASSQVPTGRPYGYTF.